The TCR beta chain under discussion was sequenced for a study of PD-1 blockade in classical Hodgkin lymphoma. For the study at large: Every 2 weeks, patients got 3 mg/kg intravenous nivolumab. The study's findings and limits: CD4+ TCR diversity climbed significantly by C4D1, unlike CD8+ TCR diversity. In newly diagnosed patients, baseline TCR diversity was reportedly below that of healthy donors. Newly diagnosed patients and complete responders had comparable diversity at baseline.

Germline V CDR1 and CDR2: SGHRS, YFSETQ. The CDR3 runs 16 residues. V dropped 5 bases and J dropped 3 bases, with 17 bases sitting between them. As for time point: cycle 4 day 1 (C4D1), after 5 to 7 weeks of nivolumab. Relapse after autologous stem cell transplantation occurred in every patient, and brentuximab vedotin exposure varied. The data were produced by immunoSEQ multiplex PCR, yet TCRdb's version contains in-frame clones alone and is incomplete. The sample shows some 58,000 clones, about 89% of them seen only once. As regards this clone: Antigen unknown.

The chain joins TRBV5-1 to TRBJ2-2; D gene uncertain. This receptor was obtained from a human donor with classical Hodgkin lymphoma. The sequences come from peripheral blood mononuclear cells (PBMCs), collected before the fourth cycle of nivolumab. The CDR3 sequence: CASRPGSRADTGELFF. CDR3 bases: TGCGCCAGCAGACCCGGCTCCCGGGCGGACACCGGGGAGCTGTTTTTT.